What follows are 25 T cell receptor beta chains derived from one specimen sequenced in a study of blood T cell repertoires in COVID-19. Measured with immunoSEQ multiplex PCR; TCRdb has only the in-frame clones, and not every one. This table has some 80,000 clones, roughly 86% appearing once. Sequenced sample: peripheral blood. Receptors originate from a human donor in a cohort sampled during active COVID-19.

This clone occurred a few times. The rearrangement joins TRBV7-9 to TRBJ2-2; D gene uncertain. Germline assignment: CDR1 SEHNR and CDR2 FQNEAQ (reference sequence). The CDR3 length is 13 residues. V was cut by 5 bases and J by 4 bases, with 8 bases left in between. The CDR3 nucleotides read TGTGCCAGCAGCCGGGTTAGCACCGGGGAGCTGTTTTTT. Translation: CASSRVSTGELFF.

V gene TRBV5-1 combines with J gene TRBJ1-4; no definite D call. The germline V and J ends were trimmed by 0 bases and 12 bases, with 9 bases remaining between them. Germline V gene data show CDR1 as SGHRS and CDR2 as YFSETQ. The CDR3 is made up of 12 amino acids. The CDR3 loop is CASSLEESELFF. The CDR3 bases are TGCGCCAGCAGCTTGGAGGAGTCCGAACTGTTTTTT.

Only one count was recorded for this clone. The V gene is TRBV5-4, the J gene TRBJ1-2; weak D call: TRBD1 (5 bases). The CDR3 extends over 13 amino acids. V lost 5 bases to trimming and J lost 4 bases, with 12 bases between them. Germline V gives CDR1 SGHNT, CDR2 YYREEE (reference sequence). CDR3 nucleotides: TGTGCCAGCAGTTTTAGGGGATCCTATGGCTACACCTTC. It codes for CASSFRGSYGYTF. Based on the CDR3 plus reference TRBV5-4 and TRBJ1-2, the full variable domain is ETGVTQSPTHLIKTRGQQVTLRCSSQSGHNTVSWYQQALGQGPQFIFQYYREEENGRGNFPPRFSGLQFPNYSSELNVNALELDDSALYLCASSFRGSYGYTFGSGTRLTVV.

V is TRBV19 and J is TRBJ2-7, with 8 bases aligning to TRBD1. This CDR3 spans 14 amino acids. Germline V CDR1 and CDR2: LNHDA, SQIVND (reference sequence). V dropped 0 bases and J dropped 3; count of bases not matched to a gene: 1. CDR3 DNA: TGTGCCAGTAGTATAGACAGGGGGCACTACGAGCAGTACTTC. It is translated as CASSIDRGHYEQYF.

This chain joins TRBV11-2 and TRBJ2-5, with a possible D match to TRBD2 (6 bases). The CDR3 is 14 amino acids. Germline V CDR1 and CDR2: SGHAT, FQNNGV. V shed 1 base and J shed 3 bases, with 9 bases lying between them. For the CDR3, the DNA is TGTGCCAGCAGCTTAGGAGGGGAGGAAGAGACCCAGTACTTC. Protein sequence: CASSLGGEEETQYF. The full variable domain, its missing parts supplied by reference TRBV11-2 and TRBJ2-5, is EAGVAQSPRYKIIEKRQSVAFWCNPISGHATLYWYQQILGQGPKLLIQFQNNGVVDDSQLPKDRFSAERLKGVDSTLKIQPAKLEDSAVYLCASSLGGEEETQYFGPGTRLLVL.

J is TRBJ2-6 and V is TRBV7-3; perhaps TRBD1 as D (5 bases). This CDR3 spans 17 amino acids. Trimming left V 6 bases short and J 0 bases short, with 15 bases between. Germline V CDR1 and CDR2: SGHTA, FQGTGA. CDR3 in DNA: TGTGCCAGCAGGGAGATGGCAGGGAACTCTGGGGCCAACGTCCTGACTTTC. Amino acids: CASREMAGNSGANVLTF. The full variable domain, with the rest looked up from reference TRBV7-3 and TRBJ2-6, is GAGVSQTPSNKVTEKGKYVELRCDPISGHTALYWYRQSLGQGPEFLIYFQGTGAADDSGLPNDRFFAVRPEGSVSTLKIQRTERGDSAVYLCASREMAGNSGANVLTFGAGSRLTVL.

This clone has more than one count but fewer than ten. The CDR3 DNA reads TGTGCCAGCAGATACAGAGCCACCGGGGAGCTGTTTTTT. Protein: CASRYRATGELFF. This chain links TRBV3-1 (or the pseudogene TRBV3-2) with TRBJ2-2, with unresolved D. V was cut by 6 bases and J by 4 bases, with 9 bases left in between. This CDR3 is built from 13 residues. Looked up from germline, CDR1 is LGHDT and CDR2 is YNNKEL (reference sequence).

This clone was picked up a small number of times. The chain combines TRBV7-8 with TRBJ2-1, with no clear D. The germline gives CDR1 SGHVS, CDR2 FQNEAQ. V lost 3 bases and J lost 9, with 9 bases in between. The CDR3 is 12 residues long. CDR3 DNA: TGTGCCAGCAGCTTCAGTCGCGGTGAGCAGTTCTTC. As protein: CASSFSRGEQFF. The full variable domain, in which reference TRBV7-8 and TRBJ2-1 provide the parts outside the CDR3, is GAGVSQSPRYKVAKRGQDVALRCDPISGHVSLFWYQQALGQGPEFLTYFQNEAQLDKSGLPSDRFFAERPEGSVSTLKIQRTQQEDSAVYLCASSFSRGEQFFGPGTRLTVL.

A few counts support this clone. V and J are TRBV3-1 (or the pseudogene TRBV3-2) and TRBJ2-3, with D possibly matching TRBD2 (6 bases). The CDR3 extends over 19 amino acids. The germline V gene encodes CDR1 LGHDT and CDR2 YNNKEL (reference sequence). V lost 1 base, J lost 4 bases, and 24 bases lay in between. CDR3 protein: CASSQVGTGTHGISDTQYF. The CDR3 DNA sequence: TGTGCCAGCAGCCAAGTCGGGACCGGGACTCACGGGATTTCAGATACGCAGTATTTT.

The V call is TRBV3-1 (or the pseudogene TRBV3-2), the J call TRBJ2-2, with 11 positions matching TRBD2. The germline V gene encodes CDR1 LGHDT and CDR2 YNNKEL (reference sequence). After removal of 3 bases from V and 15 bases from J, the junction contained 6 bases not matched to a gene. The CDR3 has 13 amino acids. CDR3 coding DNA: TGTGCCAGCAGCCAGCTAGCGGGGGGCCGGTTGTTTTTT. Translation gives CASSQLAGGRLFF.

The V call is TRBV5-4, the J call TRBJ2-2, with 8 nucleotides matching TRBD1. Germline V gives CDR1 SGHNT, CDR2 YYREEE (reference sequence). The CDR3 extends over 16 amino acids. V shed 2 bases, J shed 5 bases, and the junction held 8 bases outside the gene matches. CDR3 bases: TGTGCCAGCAGCTTCTCGGACAGGGTCCTGACCGGGGAGCTGTTTTTT. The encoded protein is CASSFSDRVLTGELFF.

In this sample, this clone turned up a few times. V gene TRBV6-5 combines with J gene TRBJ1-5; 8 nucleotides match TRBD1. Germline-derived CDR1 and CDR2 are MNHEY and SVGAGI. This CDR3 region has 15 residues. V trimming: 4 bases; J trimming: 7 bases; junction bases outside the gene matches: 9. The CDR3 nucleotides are TGTGCCAGCAGTTCCGGACAGGGTGGAGGGCAGCCCCAGCATTTT. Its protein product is CASSSGQGGGQPQHF.

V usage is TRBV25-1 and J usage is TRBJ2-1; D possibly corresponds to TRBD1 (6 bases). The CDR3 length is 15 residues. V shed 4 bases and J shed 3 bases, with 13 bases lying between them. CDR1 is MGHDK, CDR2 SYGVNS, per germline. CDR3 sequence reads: CASSVQGLDYNEQFF. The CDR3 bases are TGTGCCAGCAGTGTGCAGGGGCTGGACTACAATGAGCAGTTCTTC.

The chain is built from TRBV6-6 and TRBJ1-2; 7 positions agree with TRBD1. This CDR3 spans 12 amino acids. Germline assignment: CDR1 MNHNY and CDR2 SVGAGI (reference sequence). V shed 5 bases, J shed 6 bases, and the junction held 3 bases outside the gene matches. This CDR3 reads CASSVTGDGYTF. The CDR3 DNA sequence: TGTGCCAGCAGTGTAACAGGGGATGGCTACACCTTC.

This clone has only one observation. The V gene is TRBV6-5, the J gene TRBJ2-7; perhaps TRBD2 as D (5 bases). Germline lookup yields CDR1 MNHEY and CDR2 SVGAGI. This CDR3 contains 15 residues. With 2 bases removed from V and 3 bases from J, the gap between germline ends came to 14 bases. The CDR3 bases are TGTGCCAGCAGTTACGGGAGTCTCACGAGCTACGAGCAGTACTTC. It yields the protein CASSYGSLTSYEQYF.

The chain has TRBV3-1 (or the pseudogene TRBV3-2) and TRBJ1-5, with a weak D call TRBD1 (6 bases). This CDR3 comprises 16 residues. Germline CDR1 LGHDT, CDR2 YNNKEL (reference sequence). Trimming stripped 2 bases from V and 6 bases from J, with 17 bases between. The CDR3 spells CASSQSRGMAAQPQHF. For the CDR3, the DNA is TGTGCCAGCAGCCAAAGCAGGGGCATGGCAGCTCAGCCCCAGCATTTT.

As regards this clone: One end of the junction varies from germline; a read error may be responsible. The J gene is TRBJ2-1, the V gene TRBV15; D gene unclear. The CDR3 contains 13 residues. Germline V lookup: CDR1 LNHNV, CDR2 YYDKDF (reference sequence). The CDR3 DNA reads TGTGCCACCAGCAGAGAAACGGTCAGCTCAACTATCTTC. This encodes CATSRETVSSTIF.

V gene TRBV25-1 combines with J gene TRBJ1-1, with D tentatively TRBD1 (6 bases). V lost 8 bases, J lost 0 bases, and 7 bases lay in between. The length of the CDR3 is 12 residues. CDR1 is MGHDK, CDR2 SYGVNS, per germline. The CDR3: CASRQVNTEAFF. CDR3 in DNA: TGTGCCAGCCGACAGGTGAACACTGAAGCTTTCTTT. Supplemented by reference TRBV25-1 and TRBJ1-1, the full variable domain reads EADIYQTPRYLVIGTGKKITLECSQTMGHDKMYWYQQDPGMELHLIHYSYGVNSTEKGDLSSESTVSRIRTEHFPLTLESARPSHTSQYLCASRQVNTEAFFGQGTRLTVV.

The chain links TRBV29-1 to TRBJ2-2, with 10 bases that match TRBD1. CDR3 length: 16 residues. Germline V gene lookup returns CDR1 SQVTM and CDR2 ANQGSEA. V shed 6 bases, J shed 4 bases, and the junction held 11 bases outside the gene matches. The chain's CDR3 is CSVGHRDRGVTGELFF. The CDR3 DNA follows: TGCAGCGTGGGTCACCGGGACAGGGGCGTCACCGGGGAGCTGTTTTTT.

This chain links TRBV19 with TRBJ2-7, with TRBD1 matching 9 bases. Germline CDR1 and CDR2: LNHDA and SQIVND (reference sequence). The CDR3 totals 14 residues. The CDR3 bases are TGTGCATCCAAGGTCGGACAGGGGCTCGGCGAGCAGTACTTC. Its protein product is CASKVGQGLGEQYF.

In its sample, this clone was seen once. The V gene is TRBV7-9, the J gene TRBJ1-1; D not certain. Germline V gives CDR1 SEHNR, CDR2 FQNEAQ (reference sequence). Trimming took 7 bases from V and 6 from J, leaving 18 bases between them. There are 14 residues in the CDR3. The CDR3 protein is CASINEGGIAEAFF. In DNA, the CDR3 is TGTGCCAGCATCAATGAGGGAGGGATCGCTGAAGCTTTCTTT.

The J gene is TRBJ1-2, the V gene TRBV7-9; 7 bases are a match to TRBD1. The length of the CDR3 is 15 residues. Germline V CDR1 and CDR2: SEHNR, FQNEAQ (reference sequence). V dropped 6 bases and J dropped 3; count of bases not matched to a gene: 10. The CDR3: CASRSTGARDYGYTF. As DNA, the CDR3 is TGTGCCAGCAGGTCAACAGGGGCGCGTGACTATGGCTACACCTTC.

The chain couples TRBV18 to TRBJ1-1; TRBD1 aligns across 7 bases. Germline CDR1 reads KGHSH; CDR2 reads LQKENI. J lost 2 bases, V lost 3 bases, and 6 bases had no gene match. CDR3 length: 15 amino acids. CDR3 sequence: CASSPKTGRNTEAFF. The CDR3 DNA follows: TGTGCCAGCTCACCCAAGACAGGGCGAAACACTGAAGCTTTCTTT.

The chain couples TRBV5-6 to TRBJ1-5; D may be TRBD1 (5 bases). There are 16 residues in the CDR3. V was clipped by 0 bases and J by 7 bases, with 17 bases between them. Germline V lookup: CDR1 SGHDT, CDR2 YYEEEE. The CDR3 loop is CASSLGGVGARQPQHF. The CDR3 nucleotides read TGTGCCAGCAGCTTGGGGGGTGTTGGGGCACGGCAGCCCCAGCATTTT.

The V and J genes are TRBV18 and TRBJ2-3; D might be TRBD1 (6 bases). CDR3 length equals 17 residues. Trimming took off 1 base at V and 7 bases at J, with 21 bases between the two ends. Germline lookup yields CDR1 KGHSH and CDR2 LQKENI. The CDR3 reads CASSPQTGTPIGNTQYF. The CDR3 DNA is TGTGCCAGCTCACCACAGACCGGGACACCGATTGGGAATACGCAGTATTTT.